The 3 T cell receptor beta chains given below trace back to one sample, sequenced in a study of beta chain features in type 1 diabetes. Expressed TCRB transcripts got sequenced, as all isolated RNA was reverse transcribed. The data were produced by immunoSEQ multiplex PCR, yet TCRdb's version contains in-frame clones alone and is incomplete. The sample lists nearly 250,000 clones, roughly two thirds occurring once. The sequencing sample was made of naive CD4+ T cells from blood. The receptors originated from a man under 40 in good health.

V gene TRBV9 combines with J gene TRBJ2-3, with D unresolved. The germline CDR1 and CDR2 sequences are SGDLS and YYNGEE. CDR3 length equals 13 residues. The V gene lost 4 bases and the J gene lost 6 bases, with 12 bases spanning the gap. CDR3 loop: CASSPGVGDTQYF. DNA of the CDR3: TGTGCCAGCAGCCCAGGAGTTGGGGATACGCAGTATTTT.

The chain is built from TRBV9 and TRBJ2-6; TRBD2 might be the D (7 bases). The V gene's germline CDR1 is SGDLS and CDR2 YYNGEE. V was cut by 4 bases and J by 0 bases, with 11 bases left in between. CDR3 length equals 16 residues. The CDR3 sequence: CASSPAGASGANVLTF. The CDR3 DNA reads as TGTGCCAGCAGCCCGGCGGGGGCCTCTGGGGCCAACGTCCTGACTTTC.

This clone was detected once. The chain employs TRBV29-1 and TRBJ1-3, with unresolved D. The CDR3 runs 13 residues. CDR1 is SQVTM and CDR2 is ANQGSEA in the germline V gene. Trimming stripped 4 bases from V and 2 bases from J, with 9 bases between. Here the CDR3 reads CSVAFGTGNTIYF. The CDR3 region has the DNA TGCAGCGTTGCCTTCGGTACTGGAAACACCATATATTTT.